The 11 T cell receptor beta chains in this list originate from one sample, sequenced in a study of blood T cells in healthy people across ages. Combining a sample-barcoded 5' primer with a J-beta primer mix, a second PCR ran for 7 to 11 cycles. TCRdb re-analysed the 5' RACE reads in MiXCR, keeping a single row per CDR3 protein. Altogether under 800,000 distinct CDR3 sequences are present, around 21% being singletons, with the ten largest covering 3% to 4.5%. Sequencing was done on a sample of blood. The receptors shown here come from a man between 65 and 80 years old in good health.

The J gene is TRBJ2-3, the V gene TRBV7-9; D uncertain. V lost 3 bases and J lost 6, with 10 bases in between. This CDR3 has 13 residues. Germline V CDR1 and CDR2: SEHNR, FQNEAQ (reference sequence). CDR3 region: CASSLLGLDTQYF. CDR3 nucleotide sequence: TGTGCCAGCAGCTTGTTAGGTCTGGATACGCAGTATTTT.

This chain links TRBV7-9 with TRBJ2-7; D possibly corresponds to TRBD2 (8 bases). CDR3 length: 17 amino acids. V was shortened by 5 bases and J by 2 bases, with 22 bases between the two germline ends. Looked up from germline, CDR1 is SEHNR and CDR2 is FQNEAQ (reference sequence). The CDR3 sequence: CASSLSSGTRGPYEQYF. The CDR3 region has the DNA TGTGCCAGCAGCCTATCCTCCGGGACTAGGGGGCCCTACGAGCAGTACTTC. The full variable domain, with the rest looked up from reference TRBV7-9 and TRBJ2-7, is DTGVSQNPRHKITKRGQNVTFRCDPISEHNRLYWYRQTLGQGPEFLTYFQNEAQLEKSRLLSDRFSAERPKGSFSTLEIQRTEQGDSAMYLCASSLSSGTRGPYEQYFGPGTRLTVT.

This clonotype showed up many times. The V call is TRBV7-2, the J call TRBJ2-5, with TRBD2 identical over 7 bases. Germline CDR1 is SGHTA and CDR2 is FQGNSA. With 2 bases clipped from V and 5 bases from J, the junction kept 8 bases outside the gene matches. The CDR3 sequence is 15 residues long. The CDR3: CASSLTAGAKETQYF. As DNA, the CDR3 is TGTGCCAGCAGCTTAACGGCGGGAGCGAAGGAGACCCAGTACTTC.

This clonotype was seen only a few times. The chain uses TRBV6-5 and TRBJ2-5; 7 bases are a match to TRBD1. The J call is doubtful: the DNA matches TRBJ2-1 better. CDR3 length equals 15 residues. The germline CDR1 and CDR2 sequences are MNHEY and SVGAGI. CDR3 sequence (DNA): TGTGCCAGCAGTTACTACGGGACAGACTACAATGAGCAGTTCTTC. Encoded protein: CASSYYGTDYNEQFF.

This clonotype was recorded a few times. The chain links TRBV6-1 to TRBJ2-1, with no clear D. The end of the DNA fits TRBJ2-7 better, so the J call may be wrong. The CDR3 sequence is 12 residues long. CDR1 MNHNS and CDR2 SASEGT come from the germline V gene. CDR3 bases: TGTGCCAGCAGTGAACTAAGGTATCAGCAGTACTTC. Its protein is CASSELRYQQYF.

The chain links TRBV4-3 to TRBJ2-3; D unclear. Per germline, CDR1 LGHNA and CDR2 YSLEER. Trimming left V 0 bases short and J 3 bases short, with 4 bases between. This CDR3 has 13 residues. The CDR3 region has the DNA TGCGCCAGCAGCCAAGATGAGACAGATACGCAGTATTTT. It translates to CASSQDETDTQYF.

The chain recombines TRBV6-5 with TRBJ1-1, with D possibly TRBD1 on 6 matching bases. Germline lookup yields CDR1 MNHEY and CDR2 SVGAGI. V lost 3 bases and J 0 bases, leaving 11 bases between the germline ends. The CDR3 is 15 residues long. The CDR3 DNA sequence: TGTGCCAGCAGTTATAAGACAGGAATGAACACTGAAGCTTTCTTT. Its protein product is CASSYKTGMNTEAFF.

This clonotype was counted between two and nine times. This chain uses TRBV3-1 with TRBJ2-5; TRBD1 might be the D (6 bases). The end of the DNA fits TRBJ2-7 better, so the J call may be wrong. Germline loops: CDR1 LGHDT, CDR2 YNNKEL (reference sequence). This CDR3 region has 16 residues. Here the CDR3 DNA reads TGTGCCAGCAGCCAAAGGGGTCAAGGGGGAAAAAGCGAGCAGTACTTC. Translation: CASSQRGQGGKSEQYF.

DNA of the CDR3: TGTGCCAGCTCACCACAAGACTACGAGCAGTACTTC. It encodes CASSPQDYEQYF. The rearrangement uses TRBV18 and TRBJ2-7; D gene ambiguous. Germline CDR1 reads KGHSH; CDR2 reads LQKENI. This CDR3 contains 12 residues. V shed 1 base and J shed 3 bases, with 4 bases lying between them.

This clonotype has a handful of counts. The chain uses TRBV4-3 and TRBJ2-1, with 11 positions matching TRBD2. V lost 5 bases to trimming and J lost 3 bases; unmatched junction nucleotides: 3. CDR3 length: 15 residues. Germline CDR1 LGHNA, CDR2 YSLEER. The CDR3 DNA reads as TGCGCCAGCAGCACAACTAGCGGGAGCTACAATGAGCAGTTCTTC. This sequence encodes CASSTTSGSYNEQFF.

This chain links TRBV5-1 with TRBJ2-5; 9 bases are shared with TRBD1. The DNA matches TRBJ2-7 better at its end, which makes the J call doubtful. This CDR3 comprises 15 residues. Germline CDR1 reads SGHRS; CDR2 reads YFSETQ. The CDR3 reads CASSWGQGRNYEQYF. CDR3 coding DNA: TGCGCCAGCAGCTGGGGACAGGGAAGGAACTACGAGCAGTACTTC.